This T cell receptor (beta chain) was documented in a study of blood T cell repertoires in COVID-19. Trimming pared 1 base from V and 8 bases from J, leaving 15 bases between. Germline CDR1 SGHTA, CDR2 FQGNSA. The CDR3 extends over 15 amino acids. Only in-frame clones appear in the TCRdb table, and some are missing; sequencing was by immunoSEQ multiplex PCR. The sample contains about 200,000 clones, around 86% of which appear only once. The chain carries TRBV7-2 and TRBJ2-1; weak D call: TRBD2 (5 bases). The clonotype originates from a man between 35 and 55 years old with acute COVID-19. The sequencing input was PBMCs or T cells enriched from blood (not recorded which). CDR3 sequence reads: CASSLVLWESDEQFF. The CDR3 DNA reads TGTGCCAGCAGCTTAGTTTTGTGGGAGTCAGATGAGCAGTTCTTC.